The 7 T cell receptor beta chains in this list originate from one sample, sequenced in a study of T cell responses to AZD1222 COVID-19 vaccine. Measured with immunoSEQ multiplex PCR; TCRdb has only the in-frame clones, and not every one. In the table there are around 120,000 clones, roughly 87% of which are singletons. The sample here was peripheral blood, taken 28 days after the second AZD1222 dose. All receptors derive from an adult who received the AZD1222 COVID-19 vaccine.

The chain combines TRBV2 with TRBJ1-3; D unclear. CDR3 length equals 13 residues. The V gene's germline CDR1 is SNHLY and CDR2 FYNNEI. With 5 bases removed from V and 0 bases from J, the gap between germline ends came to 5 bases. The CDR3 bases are TGTGCCAGCAGTAGGCTCTCTGGAAACACCATATATTTT. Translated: CASSRLSGNTIYF.

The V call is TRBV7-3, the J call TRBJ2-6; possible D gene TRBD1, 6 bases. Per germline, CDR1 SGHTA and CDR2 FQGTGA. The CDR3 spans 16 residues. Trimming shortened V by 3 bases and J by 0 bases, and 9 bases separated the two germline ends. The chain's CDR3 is CASSLRTASGANVLTF. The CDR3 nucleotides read TGTGCCAGCAGCTTGCGGACAGCCTCTGGGGCCAACGTCCTGACTTTC.

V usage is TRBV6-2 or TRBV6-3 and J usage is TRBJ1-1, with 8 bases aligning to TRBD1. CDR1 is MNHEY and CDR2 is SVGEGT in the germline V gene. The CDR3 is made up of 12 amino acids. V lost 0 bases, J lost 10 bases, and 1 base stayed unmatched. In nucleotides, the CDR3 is TGTGCCAGCAGTTACTCGCAGGGGGCAGCTTTCTTT. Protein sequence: CASSYSQGAAFF.

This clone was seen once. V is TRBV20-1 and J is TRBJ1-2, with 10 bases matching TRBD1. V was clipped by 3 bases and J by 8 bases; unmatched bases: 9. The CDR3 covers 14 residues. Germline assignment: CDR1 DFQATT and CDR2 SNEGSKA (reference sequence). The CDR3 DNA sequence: TGCAGTGCTAGTGCGACAGGGGGCGCAGGAGGCTACACCTTC. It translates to CSASATGGAGGYTF.

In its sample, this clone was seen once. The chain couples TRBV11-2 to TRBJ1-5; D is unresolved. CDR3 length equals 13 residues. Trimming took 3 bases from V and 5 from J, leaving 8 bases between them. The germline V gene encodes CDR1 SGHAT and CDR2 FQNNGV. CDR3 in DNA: TGTGCCAGCAGCTTCTCTAAGGATCAGCCCCAGCATTTT. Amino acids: CASSFSKDQPQHF. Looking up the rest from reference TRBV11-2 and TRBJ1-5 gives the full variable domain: EAGVAQSPRYKIIEKRQSVAFWCNPISGHATLYWYQQILGQGPKLLIQFQNNGVVDDSQLPKDRFSAERLKGVDSTLKIQPAKLEDSAVYLCASSFSKDQPQHFGDGTRLSIL.

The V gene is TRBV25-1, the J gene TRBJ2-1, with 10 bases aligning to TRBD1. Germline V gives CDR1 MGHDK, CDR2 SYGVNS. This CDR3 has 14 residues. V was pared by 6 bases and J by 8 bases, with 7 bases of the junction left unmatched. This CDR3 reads CASSPGQGTHEQFF. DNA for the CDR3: TGTGCCAGCAGCCCGGGACAGGGGACCCATGAGCAGTTCTTC.

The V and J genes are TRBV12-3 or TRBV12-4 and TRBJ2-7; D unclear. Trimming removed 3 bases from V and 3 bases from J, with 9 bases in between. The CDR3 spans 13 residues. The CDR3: CASSFGSSYEQYF. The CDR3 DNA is TGTGCCAGCAGTTTCGGCAGTAGCTACGAGCAGTACTTC.